Below, one TCR beta chain is given with its context. The target antigen is unknown. These data come from a study of blood T cells in healthy people across ages. Study outcomes and limitations: Observed TCR beta diversity showed a strong correlation with the percentage of naive T cells as measured by flow cytometry. Estimates drawn from one million T cells were deemed to understate diversity.

Then a second PCR, running about 6 to 12 cycles, was carried out with a sample-barcoded 5' primer and a J-beta primer mix. Each cDNA molecule carried a tag from a template-switch adaptor that contained 12 random nucleotides. TCRdb analysed the 5' RACE reads with MiXCR anew, one entry per CDR3 protein. The table includes 850,000 to 1,000,000 distinct CDR3 sequences, about 44% detected once. This CDR3 has 15 amino acids. V shed 1 base, J shed 8 bases, and the junction held 11 bases outside the gene matches. From germline, CDR1 is DFQATT and CDR2 SNEGSKA (reference sequence). The receptor's source is a man aged 25-45 years in good health. Material for sequencing was blood. The chain has TRBV20-1 and TRBJ1-2, with 9 bases fitting TRBD1. This CDR3 reads CSARGRLQGAKGYTF. The CDR3 coding sequence is TGCAGTGCTAGAGGCCGATTACAGGGGGCAAAAGGCTACACCTTC.